The clone carrying this T cell receptor (beta chain) was counted between two and nine times. Its target is unknown. This specimen belongs to a study of PD-L1 blockade in urothelial cancer. Background on the study: Every 3 weeks, patients received intravenous atezolizumab 1,200 mg, beginning 2014. Blood was subjected to analysis at 3 weeks (second dose) and 6 weeks following treatment start.

Germline V gene data show CDR1 as SGHNT and CDR2 as YENEEA. This CDR3 comprises 14 residues. The ends were cut back, 5 bases at V and 9 bases at J, with 17 bases in the middle. Data came from immunoSEQ multiplex PCR; TCRdb stores just in-frame clones and leaves some out. The table has about 95,000 clones, around 89% seen once. Documented time point: pretreatment peripheral blood. Findings and caveats of the study: Pretreatment TCR clonality in blood, when below the median, was predictive of better survival. Durable benefit was linked to greater 3-week expansion of tumor-associated blood clones.

The clonotype was recovered from a man in his 60s with urothelial cancer. Material: PBMCs, obtained around atezolizumab (anti-PD-L1) treatment. The V gene is TRBV11-3, the J gene TRBJ2-1; a possible D gene is TRBD2 (6 bases). CDR3 in DNA: TGTGCCAGCAGCGCTACCGGGACTTCATCTGAGCAGTTCTTC. The encoded protein is CASSATGTSSEQFF.